A selection of T cell receptor beta chains follows, all from one sample in a study of beta chain features in type 1 diabetes. TCRdb's table, derived via immunoSEQ multiplex PCR, lists solely in-frame clones and lacks some. The repertoire consists of 680,000 or so clones, with 13% occurring once and the leading ten covering roughly 0.022%. The sample was naive CD4+ T cells from blood. The source is a man younger than 30 with type 1 diabetes. Each CDR3 is given with its conserved first and last residue. D genes are given only for firm matches. Clone sizes are given selectively: once, few, many, or a class where the clone is expanded.

d_gene: NA; j_gene: TRBJ2-1; abundance: NA; v_gene: TRBV5-1; CDR3aa: CASSLAYSDNEQFF; CDR3nt: TGCGCCAGCAGCTTGGCGTACAGTGACAATGAGCAGTTCTTC
d_gene: TRBD1; j_gene: TRBJ1-4; abundance: NA; v_gene: TRBV28; CDR3aa: CASSPPTGRLVGEKLFF; CDR3nt: TGTGCCAGCAGCCCTCCGACAGGGAGGCTAGTGGGTGAAAAACTGTTTTTT
d_gene: NA; j_gene: TRBJ1-4; abundance: few; v_gene: TRBV13; CDR3aa: CASSWGGTNEKLFF; CDR3nt: TGTGCCAGCAGCTGGGGCGGAACTAATGAAAAACTGTTTTTT
d_gene: TRBD1; j_gene: TRBJ1-1; abundance: NA; v_gene: TRBV7-3; CDR3aa: CASSPRTGDRAAGAFF; CDR3nt: TGTGCCAGCAGCCCCCGAACCGGAGACAGGGCGGCCGGAGCTTTCTTT
d_gene: NA; j_gene: TRBJ1-1; abundance: NA; v_gene: TRBV10-3; CDR3aa: CAIQTEMNTEAFF; CDR3nt: TGTGCCATCCAGACAGAGATGAACACTGAAGCTTTCTTT
d_gene: NA; j_gene: TRBJ1-1; abundance: NA; v_gene: TRBV7-2; CDR3aa: CASSLAIGVNTEAFF; CDR3nt: TGTGCCAGCAGCTTAGCGATAGGGGTGAACACTGAAGCTTTCTTT
d_gene: NA; j_gene: TRBJ2-7; abundance: few; v_gene: TRBV15; CDR3aa: CATSRENRVSYEQYF; CDR3nt: TGTGCCACCAGCAGAGAGAACAGGGTGTCCTACGAGCAGTACTTC
d_gene: TRBD2; j_gene: TRBJ2-5; abundance: NA; v_gene: TRBV7-7; CDR3aa: CASGRGDQETQYF; CDR3nt: TGTGCCAGCGGTCGGGGGGACCAGGAGACCCAGTACTTC
d_gene: TRBD1; j_gene: TRBJ1-2; abundance: NA; v_gene: TRBV19; CDR3aa: CASSIGPGGYGYTF; CDR3nt: TGTGCCAGTAGTATTGGCCCAGGGGGCTATGGCTACACCTTC
d_gene: NA; j_gene: TRBJ1-6; abundance: NA; v_gene: TRBV7-9; CDR3aa: CASSSPIQGYNSPLHF; CDR3nt: TGTGCCAGCAGCTCGCCCATACAGGGCTATAATTCACCCCTCCACTTT
d_gene: TRBD1; j_gene: TRBJ2-7; abundance: NA; v_gene: TRBV9; CDR3aa: CASSVSPGGQYEQYF; CDR3nt: TGTGCCAGCAGCGTCTCTCCAGGGGGCCAGTACGAGCAGTACTTC
d_gene: NA; j_gene: TRBJ1-5; abundance: NA; v_gene: TRBV7-2; CDR3aa: CASSPPGSNQPQHF; CDR3nt: TGTGCCAGCAGCCCCCCGGGTAGCAATCAGCCCCAGCATTTT
d_gene: NA; j_gene: TRBJ1-1; abundance: NA; v_gene: TRBV29-1; CDR3aa: CSVEDWLQNTEAFF; CDR3nt: TGCAGCGTTGAAGATTGGCTTCAGAACACTGAAGCTTTCTTT
d_gene: NA; j_gene: TRBJ1-2; abundance: few; v_gene: TRBV27; CDR3aa: CASSWSQGTTNYGYTF; CDR3nt: TGTGCCAGCAGTTGGTCCCAGGGGACTACTAACTATGGCTACACCTTC
d_gene: TRBD2; j_gene: TRBJ2-5; abundance: NA; v_gene: TRBV4-1; CDR3aa: CASKEAGTLETQYF; CDR3nt: TGCGCCAGCAAAGAAGCGGGGACGCTGGAGACCCAGTACTTC
d_gene: NA; j_gene: TRBJ1-5; abundance: NA; v_gene: TRBV25-1; CDR3aa: CASSALQEGQPQHF; CDR3nt: TGTGCCAGCAGCGCCTTACAGGAGGGTCAGCCCCAGCATTTT
d_gene: TRBD1; j_gene: TRBJ1-3; abundance: few; v_gene: TRBV25-1; CDR3aa: CASSNTDRASGNTIYF; CDR3nt: TGTGCCAGCAGTAACACTGACAGGGCCTCTGGAAACACCATATATTTT
d_gene: NA; j_gene: TRBJ1-4; abundance: few; v_gene: TRBV11-2; CDR3aa: CASSLDITGNEKLFF; CDR3nt: TGTGCCAGCAGCTTAGATATTACGGGGAATGAAAAACTGTTTTTT
d_gene: NA; j_gene: TRBJ1-1; abundance: NA; v_gene: TRBV27; CDR3aa: CASSSYKLGPGAFF; CDR3nt: TGTGCCAGCAGCTCCTACAAATTGGGCCCTGGGGCTTTCTTT
d_gene: NA; j_gene: TRBJ1-1; abundance: NA; v_gene: TRBV7-8; CDR3aa: CASRISTLNTEAFF; CDR3nt: TGTGCCAGCAGAATCTCAACCTTGAACACTGAAGCTTTCTTT
d_gene: NA; j_gene: TRBJ1-2; abundance: few; v_gene: TRBV6-5; CDR3aa: CASSAQQGLYTF; CDR3nt: TGTGCCAGCAGTGCGCAACAGGGCCTCTACACCTTC
d_gene: TRBD1; j_gene: TRBJ2-4; abundance: NA; v_gene: TRBV6-1; CDR3aa: CASSDGRPSGTGEFNIQYF; CDR3nt: TGTGCCAGCAGTGATGGGAGGCCGTCGGGGACAGGGGAATTTAACATTCAGTACTTC
d_gene: NA; j_gene: TRBJ1-1; abundance: NA; v_gene: TRBV30; CDR3aa: CAWSVNPGAFF; CDR3nt: TGTGCCTGGAGTGTAAACCCGGGAGCTTTCTTT
d_gene: NA; j_gene: TRBJ2-7; abundance: few; v_gene: TRBV14; CDR3aa: CASSQDIASYEQYF; CDR3nt: TGTGCCAGCAGCCAAGATATCGCATCCTACGAGCAGTACTTC
d_gene: NA; j_gene: TRBJ2-3; abundance: few; v_gene: TRBV7-2; CDR3aa: CASSLPKGGTDTQYF; CDR3nt: TGTGCCAGCAGCTTACCAAAGGGAGGAACAGATACGCAGTATTTT
d_gene: TRBD2; j_gene: TRBJ2-3; abundance: NA; v_gene: TRBV5-1; CDR3aa: CASSLRTSGATDTQYF; CDR3nt: TGCGCCAGCAGCCTACGGACTAGCGGGGCCACAGATACGCAGTATTTT
d_gene: NA; j_gene: TRBJ1-1; abundance: NA; v_gene: TRBV18; CDR3aa: CASHREGEAFF; CDR3nt: TGTGCCAGCCACCGGGAAGGCGAAGCTTTCTTT
d_gene: NA; j_gene: TRBJ2-5; abundance: few; v_gene: TRBV7-9; CDR3aa: CASSSQELAGTQYF; CDR3nt: TGTGCCAGCAGCTCTCAGGAACTCGCGGGGACCCAGTACTTC
d_gene: NA; j_gene: TRBJ2-5; abundance: NA; v_gene: TRBV7-2; CDR3aa: CASSPGLPLGETQYF; CDR3nt: TGTGCCAGCAGCCCCGGACTACCATTGGGGGAGACCCAGTACTTC
d_gene: TRBD2; j_gene: TRBJ2-7; abundance: few; v_gene: TRBV23-1; CDR3aa: CARFGEGSRQYF; CDR3nt: TGCGCCAGATTCGGGGAGGGGAGTAGGCAGTACTTC
d_gene: NA; j_gene: TRBJ1-1; abundance: few; v_gene: TRBV27; CDR3aa: CASSLLGMPENTEAFF; CDR3nt: TGTGCCAGCAGTTTATTGGGTATGCCGGAGAACACTGAAGCTTTCTTT
d_gene: NA; j_gene: TRBJ2-1; abundance: NA; v_gene: TRBV18; CDR3aa: CASSGSEVPYNEQFF; CDR3nt: TGTGCCAGCTCAGGGTCAGAGGTGCCCTACAATGAGCAGTTCTTC
d_gene: NA; j_gene: TRBJ1-6; abundance: NA; v_gene: TRBV23-1; CDR3aa: CASSKIPRSSYNSPLHF; CDR3nt: TGCGCCAGCAGTAAAATTCCGAGGAGCTCCTATAATTCACCCCTCCACTTT
d_gene: TRBD2; j_gene: TRBJ2-5; abundance: NA; v_gene: TRBV6-6; CDR3aa: CATTSGTSKETQYF; CDR3nt: TGTGCCACGACCTCCGGGACTAGCAAAGAGACCCAGTACTTC
d_gene: NA; j_gene: TRBJ2-3; abundance: NA; v_gene: TRBV7-9; CDR3aa: CASSLRALPTDTQYF; CDR3nt: TGTGCCAGCAGCTTGCGGGCCCTACCCACAGATACGCAGTATTTT
d_gene: NA; j_gene: TRBJ1-1; abundance: NA; v_gene: TRBV30; CDR3aa: CAWNNRVTEAFF; CDR3nt: TGTGCCTGGAACAACAGGGTTACTGAAGCTTTCTTT
d_gene: NA; j_gene: TRBJ1-1; abundance: few; v_gene: TRBV9; CDR3aa: CASSGQQFHKTGNTEAFF; CDR3nt: TGTGCCAGCAGCGGACAACAGTTTCATAAAACCGGGAACACTGAAGCTTTCTTT
d_gene: NA; j_gene: TRBJ1-1; abundance: few; v_gene: TRBV5-1; CDR3aa: CASRDSTGRGTEAFF; CDR3nt: TGCGCCAGCAGGGACTCGACAGGCCGAGGAACTGAAGCTTTCTTT
d_gene: NA; j_gene: TRBJ2-2; abundance: NA; v_gene: TRBV11-2; CDR3aa: CASTPRPTGAGTGELFF; CDR3nt: TGTGCCAGCACCCCTCGCCCGACCGGGGCAGGCACCGGGGAGCTGTTTTTT
d_gene: NA; j_gene: TRBJ1-2; abundance: few; v_gene: TRBV29-1; CDR3aa: CSVGNLGYGYTF; CDR3nt: TGCAGCGTGGGCAATCTGGGCTATGGCTACACCTTC
d_gene: NA; j_gene: TRBJ2-6; abundance: few; v_gene: TRBV30; CDR3aa: CAWVDGERGSGANVLTF; CDR3nt: TGTGCCTGGGTAGATGGTGAGAGGGGCTCTGGGGCCAACGTCCTGACTTTC
d_gene: NA; j_gene: TRBJ2-7; abundance: NA; v_gene: TRBV7-2; CDR3aa: CASSDYVGGTYEQYF; CDR3nt: TGTGCCAGCAGCGACTATGTCGGGGGAACCTACGAGCAGTACTTC
d_gene: NA; j_gene: TRBJ2-5; abundance: NA; v_gene: TRBV4-1; CDR3aa: CASSQGTALEETQYF; CDR3nt: TGCGCCAGCAGCCAAGGGACTGCCCTCGAAGAGACCCAGTACTTC
d_gene: TRBD2; j_gene: TRBJ2-5; abundance: NA; v_gene: TRBV15; CDR3aa: CATSSGQTSGSQETQYF; CDR3nt: TGTGCCACCAGCAGCGGCCAGACTAGCGGGTCCCAAGAGACCCAGTACTTC
d_gene: TRBD2; j_gene: TRBJ2-1; abundance: few; v_gene: TRBV5-1; CDR3aa: CASSLATSGYNEQFF; CDR3nt: TGCGCCAGCAGCTTGGCGACTAGCGGCTACAATGAGCAGTTCTTC
d_gene: TRBD2; j_gene: TRBJ2-5; abundance: few; v_gene: TRBV27; CDR3aa: CASSGWAGGGETQYF; CDR3nt: TGTGCCAGCAGTGGTTGGGCGGGAGGCGGAGAGACCCAGTACTTC
d_gene: NA; j_gene: TRBJ2-3; abundance: few; v_gene: TRBV7-9; CDR3aa: CASSGLAEGTDTQYF; CDR3nt: TGTGCCAGCAGCGGATTAGCGGAGGGCACAGATACGCAGTATTTT
d_gene: NA; j_gene: TRBJ2-2; abundance: few; v_gene: TRBV7-3; CDR3aa: CASSSPTYAGELFF; CDR3nt: TGTGCCAGCAGCTCCCCCACATATGCCGGGGAGCTGTTTTTT
d_gene: NA; j_gene: TRBJ1-2; abundance: NA; v_gene: TRBV5-4; CDR3aa: CASSLAGEDGYTF; CDR3nt: TGTGCCAGCAGCTTAGCAGGGGAGGATGGCTACACCTTC
d_gene: NA; j_gene: TRBJ1-4; abundance: few; v_gene: TRBV30; CDR3aa: CAWSRTGPASEKLFF; CDR3nt: TGTGCCTGGAGTCGCACGGGACCGGCTTCGGAAAAACTGTTTTTT
d_gene: TRBD2; j_gene: TRBJ2-3; abundance: NA; v_gene: TRBV11-2; CDR3aa: CASGGRVSTDTQYF; CDR3nt: TGTGCCTCCGGAGGGAGGGTTAGCACAGATACGCAGTATTTT
d_gene: TRBD1; j_gene: TRBJ1-1; abundance: few; v_gene: TRBV30; CDR3aa: CAFIQGPNTEAFF; CDR3nt: TGTGCCTTCATACAGGGGCCCAACACTGAAGCTTTCTTT